The 14 T cell receptor beta chains presented below share a single source sample, sequenced in a study of CXCR3-negative and CXCR3-positive naive CD8 T cells. In preparing the TRB cDNA libraries, 5' RACE with UMI labels was used. TCRdb re-called the 5' RACE reads; one entry per CDR3 protein, DNA not given. The listing contains around 90,000 distinct CDR3 sequences. The source material was naive CXCR3- CD8+ T cells from blood. The subset was: CD45RO-CCR7+CD27+CD95- naive CD8+ T cells lacking CXCR3 (TNR3-). The receptors stem from a human donor in good health. Some clones in this sample may be carry-over from other donors' samples.

The rearrangement joins TRBV29-1 to TRBJ2-1; TCRdb gives TRBD1 as the D gene, but with no DNA this cannot be confirmed. CDR1 SQVTM and CDR2 ANQGSEA come from the germline V gene. CDR3 length: 14 residues. CDR3 protein: CSVESGVPYNEQFF.

The chain has TRBV29-1 and TRBJ2-1. The V gene's germline CDR1 is SQVTM and CDR2 ANQGSEA. CDR3 length: 15 amino acids. CDR3 region: CSVSVEMSSYNEQFF.

The chain recombines TRBV7-9 with TRBJ1-2; the TCRdb D gene call, TRBD1, has no DNA to confirm it. The CDR3 length is 12 residues. Germline CDR1 is SEHNR and CDR2 is FQNEAQ (reference sequence). This CDR3 reads CASSWDSYGYTF.

The chain links TRBV11-3 to TRBJ2-1; TCRdb's D call of TRBD2 is untestable without DNA. Germline V gene data show CDR1 as SGHNT and CDR2 as YENEEA. The CDR3 consists of 16 residues. The CDR3 protein is CASSSTSGHPINEQFF.

The chain uses TRBV28 and TRBJ2-7; checking the TCRdb D call of TRBD1 is not possible without DNA. The CDR3 runs to 16 residues. Per the germline V gene, CDR1 is MDHEN and CDR2 is SYDVKM. This chain's CDR3 is CASSFIKDRGKWEQYF.

The chain has TRBV7-6 and TRBJ2-1. Germline V gene data show CDR1 as SGHVS and CDR2 as FNYEAQ. The CDR3 totals 15 residues. The CDR3 here is CASSLAGNSYNEQFF.

The chain uses TRBV21-1 and TRBJ1-3; the D call from TCRdb, TRBD1, cannot be confirmed without DNA. TRBV21-1 is described as a pseudogene. The CDR3 has 16 residues. The CDR3 loop is CASSVHRGSSLGTIYF.

The chain couples TRBV20-1 to TRBJ2-7; TCRdb indicates TRBD1, and absent DNA this call remains unverified. Germline V gene data show CDR1 as DFQATT and CDR2 as SNEGSKA (reference sequence). The CDR3 is made up of 12 amino acids. CDR3 protein: CSLGGQLYEQYF.

This sequence joins TRBV24-1 and TRBJ2-1. Germline V gene sequence: CDR1 KGHDR, CDR2 SFDVKD. The CDR3 length is 14 residues. The CDR3 sequence: CATSDPTAYNEQFF.

The rearrangement joins TRBV13 to TRBJ1-1; lacking DNA, the TRBD1 call made by TCRdb goes unchecked. Germline V gene sequence: CDR1 PRHDT, CDR2 FYEKMQ (reference sequence). The length of the CDR3 is 14 residues. The CDR3 loop reads CASSLGDGGSEAFF. The full variable domain, in which reference TRBV13 and TRBJ1-1 provide the parts outside the CDR3, is AAGVIQSPRHLIKEKRETATLKCYPIPRHDTVYWYQQGPGQDPQFLISFYEKMQSDKGSIPDRFSAQQFSDYHSELNMSSLELGDSALYFCASSLGDGGSEAFFGQGTRLTVV.

This chain links TRBV14 with TRBJ2-1. This CDR3 is built from 12 residues. The germline gives CDR1 SGHDN, CDR2 FVKESK. The CDR3 reads CASSQDINEQFF.

V and J are TRBV7-9 and TRBJ2-5; TCRdb returns TRBD2, unconfirmable since there is no DNA. Germline values: CDR1 SEHNR, CDR2 FQNEAQ (reference sequence). The CDR3 is 15 residues long. CDR3 loop: CASSFLSSGKETQYF.

The chain joins TRBV28 to TRBJ2-1. Germline-derived CDR1 and CDR2 are MDHEN and SYDVKM. There are 12 residues in the CDR3. Here the CDR3 reads CASSYLYNEQFF.

The chain uses TRBV6-5 and TRBJ1-5. CDR1 and CDR2 from the germline V gene are MNHEY and SVGAGI. The CDR3 covers 15 residues. CDR3 sequence: CASSYSGQDDEAQHF.